This T cell receptor (beta chain) was captured in a study of blood T cell repertoires in COVID-19 (dated by TCRdb to about 2020). About the investigation overall: The collaborator samples originated in the United States, Italy and Spain and spanned the acute and convalescent phases of COVID-19. The samples were drawn from two sources: the first 160 participants of the ongoing ImmuneRACE study, and 1,000 to 1,500 subjects contributed by 6 global collaborators. A freely available public database, intended as a resource for researchers studying the immune response to SARS-CoV-2, is where the repertoires were released. The material from the prospective study consisted of cDNA or gDNA derived from T cells, B-cell-depleted T cells, or PBMCs. HLA class I and class II types, where available, came from metadata supplied by the sample provider rather than from assay-based typing. Deeply sampled blood TCRbeta repertoires from subjects exposed to, actively infected with, or recovered from COVID-19 were included in the dataset. Sample metadata almost always included a de-identified subject ID, COVID-19 status, age in years and sex.

This clone was recorded once. Its antigen is currently not known. As the CDR3 is not closed by the conserved phenylalanine or tryptophan, this likely results from a read error. The DNA is omitted, as the CDR3 cannot be located on it reliably, and the CDR3 follows TCRdb's listing. TCRbeta CDR3 regions were amplified from genomic DNA by means of the immunoSEQ Assay, a bias-controlled multiplex PCR. Under the source paper's analysis protocol: The number of nucleated cells in each sample was estimated by amplification of reference gene primers within the assay. To quantify the absolute abundance of each unique TCRbeta CDR3 rearrangement, sequence reads were collapsed and filtered. Productive Simpson clonality was computed per sample as the square root of Simpson's diversity index over productive rearrangements. TCRdb provides this immuneACCESS table in a form limited to in-frame rearrangements. Some clones are lacking; in checked studies, under half of them reflect an unresolved V gene, and why the rest are absent is not known. D and trimming were read from the DNA, whereas the V and J calls and clone size are those reported in that table. The sample table holds 250,000 to 350,000 clones, of which approximately 89% were seen once. The ten largest account for 6.9% of the sample.

The investigation overall reported the following: The amount of clinical and demographic metadata varied by source and participant and was provided uncurated.

A second Seattle source provided samples from volunteer blood donors who had recovered from COVID-19. The collaborating institutions used their own protocols to collect whole blood in K2EDTA tubes. Collaborator samples were shipped for TCRbeta analysis as frozen whole blood, isolated PBMCs, or DNA extracted from either sample type. The sample taken for sequencing was peripheral blood. The clonotype originates from a woman aged 30 to 39 who had recovered from COVID-19.

The CDR3 is CASSQGPTSGMVV. The chain couples TRBV4-1 to TRBJ2-3; the table assigns TRBD2, which was not confirmed against the DNA. The CDR3 spans 13 residues, counting both ends. CDR1 MGHRA and CDR2 YSYEKL are derived from the germline V gene.